Following are 30 T cell receptor beta chains from one sample sequenced in a study of graft-versus-host responses after intestinal transplantation. The method was immunoSEQ multiplex PCR; TCRdb's version includes in-frame clones alone and lacks a portion of them. This sample carries some 90,000 clones, around 90% of them seen once, and the ten largest clones take approximately 5.6%. These receptors have no identified antigens. Sequenced material: unstimulated CD8+ T cells sorted from spleen or lymph node cells, taken before intestinal transplant. Receptor source: a human donor who received an intestinal transplant.

Only one count was recorded for this clone. This chain uses TRBV16 with TRBJ1-2, with a tentative D call TRBD1 (5 bases). Deletions cut 2 bases from V and 6 bases from J, with 7 bases between. CDR3 length: 12 amino acids. The germline gives CDR1 KGHSY, CDR2 FQNENV. The CDR3 reads CASSQAGHGYTF. CDR3 in DNA: TGTGCCAGCAGCCAAGCAGGGCATGGCTACACCTTC.

The chain uses TRBV6-6 and TRBJ2-7, with D possibly matching TRBD2 (5 bases). CDR1 is MNHNY, CDR2 SVGAGI, per germline (reference sequence). V gave up 0 bases and J gave up 4 bases, with 7 bases separating them. The CDR3 is 13 amino acids. The chain's CDR3 is CASSYSTGYEQYF. CDR3 coding DNA: TGTGCCAGCAGTTACTCGACGGGGTACGAGCAGTACTTC.

The chain links TRBV10-3 to TRBJ2-7, with D possibly TRBD2 on 5 matching bases. The V end lost 0 bases, the J end lost 6 bases, and 15 bases lay between the germline ends. The germline CDR1 and CDR2 sequences are ENHRY and SYGVKD. CDR3 length: 15 residues. CDR3 residues: CAISESRDLATEQYF. The CDR3 nucleotides read TGTGCCATCAGTGAGTCCCGAGACCTAGCTACCGAGCAGTACTTC.

V is TRBV10-1 and J is TRBJ2-7, with D unresolved. The CDR3 length is 13 residues. Germline loops: CDR1 WNHNN, CDR2 SYGVQD (reference sequence). V was cut by 2 bases and J by 5 bases, with 10 bases left in between. The CDR3 DNA reads TGCGCCAGCAGTGAGAGTTATGGGAACGAGCAGTACTTC. The encoded protein is CASSESYGNEQYF.

V is TRBV29-1 and J is TRBJ2-2; D is undetermined. CDR1 and CDR2 (germline): SQVTM, ANQGSEA. The length of the CDR3 is 10 residues. The V end lost 5 bases, the J end lost 5 bases, and 3 bases lay between the germline ends. The DNA for the CDR3 is TGCAGCGTTAATACCGGGGAGCTGTTTTTT. Its translation is CSVNTGELFF.

V gene TRBV30 combines with J gene TRBJ2-7; a weak D match, TRBD1 (5 bases). CDR3 length: 12 amino acids. Trimming cost V 0 bases and J 7 bases, with 10 bases left between them. Looked up from germline, CDR1 is GTSNPN and CDR2 is SVGIG (reference sequence). CDR3 DNA: TGTGCCTGGAGTGTAGTGGGGCCGGAGCAGTACTTC. This gives the protein CAWSVVGPEQYF.

The chain uses TRBV11-2 and TRBJ2-1, with 10 bases identical to TRBD2. The V gene end was trimmed by 1 base and the J gene end by 7 bases; junction bases not matched to a gene: 10. Germline-derived CDR1 and CDR2 are SGHAT and FQNNGV. The CDR3 has 17 residues. The CDR3 reads CASSLGLAGVLGNEQFF. The CDR3 bases are TGTGCCAGCAGCTTAGGTCTAGCGGGAGTCCTTGGGAATGAGCAGTTCTTC.

This chain links TRBV6-5 with TRBJ1-1, with TRBD1 identical over 9 bases. The CDR3 consists of 12 residues. Unmatched junction bases numbered 3, after V lost 6 bases and J lost 7 bases. Germline CDR1 and CDR2: MNHEY and SVGAGI. CDR3 nucleotides: TGTGCCAGCAGCCAGGACAGGGGTGAAGCTTTCTTT. This codes for CASSQDRGEAFF.

The chain carries TRBV4-1 and TRBJ2-3, with 7 bases aligning to TRBD2. The CDR3 extends over 16 amino acids. The V and J ends lost 0 bases and 4 bases, in that order; junction bases with no gene match: 7. The germline V gene encodes CDR1 MGHRA and CDR2 YSYEKL. CDR3: CASSQDGGGWADTQYF. The CDR3 DNA sequence: TGCGCCAGCAGCCAAGATGGGGGGGGTTGGGCAGATACGCAGTATTTT.

This sequence joins TRBV5-6 and TRBJ2-7; tentative D call: TRBD2 (6 bases). CDR3 length equals 16 residues. Germline values: CDR1 SGHDT, CDR2 YYEEEE. Trimming took off 1 base at V and 4 bases at J, with 18 bases between the two ends. The CDR3 here is CASSLLWGDQRYEQYF. The CDR3 bases are TGTGCCAGCAGCTTGCTTTGGGGGGATCAGCGGTACGAGCAGTACTTC.

The chain links TRBV30 to TRBJ2-5, with 11 positions matching TRBD2. This CDR3 has 13 residues. J was trimmed by 5 bases and V by 4 bases; bases with no gene match: 3. The germline V gene encodes CDR1 GTSNPN and CDR2 SVGIG (reference sequence). This CDR3 is CAWNLAGGETQYF. The CDR3 region has the DNA TGTGCCTGGAATCTAGCGGGAGGCGAGACCCAGTACTTC.

The chain carries TRBV2 and TRBJ1-4, with TRBD1 matching 10 bases. With V trimmed by 8 bases and J by 6 bases, 18 bases remained unmatched. The length of the CDR3 is 18 residues. In germline, CDR1 is SNHLY, CDR2 FYNNEI. In DNA form, the CDR3 reads TGTGCCAGCCGTGGCGAGGGACAGGGGTTAAGTACAGATGAAAAACTGTTTTTT. It specifies CASRGEGQGLSTDEKLFF.

This chain links TRBV2 with TRBJ2-2; D is unclear. The CDR3 is 14 residues long. V lost 3 bases and J lost 5, with 10 bases in between. From germline, CDR1 is SNHLY and CDR2 FYNNEI. The CDR3 sequence is CASSEFRETGELFF. The CDR3 DNA sequence: TGTGCCAGCAGTGAGTTCAGAGAAACCGGGGAGCTGTTTTTT.

This sequence joins TRBV5-4 and TRBJ2-7; the D gene is possibly TRBD2 (5 bases). Germline assignment: CDR1 SGHNT and CDR2 YYREEE (reference sequence). This CDR3 spans 15 amino acids. V was cut by 6 bases and J by 1 base, with 17 bases left in between. The CDR3 DNA is TGTGCCAGCACCTCGGCAGCTAGCAGTTCCTACGAGCAGTACTTC. It specifies CASTSAASSSYEQYF.

The CDR3 protein is CASSLGVYTEAFF. The DNA of the CDR3 is TGTGCCAGCAGCTTAGGAGTGTACACTGAAGCTTTCTTT. This sequence joins TRBV5-4 and TRBJ1-1, with D unresolved. Trimming took off 2 bases at V and 3 bases at J, with 8 bases between the two ends. The CDR3 spans 13 residues. Germline V gene data show CDR1 as SGHNT and CDR2 as YYREEE (reference sequence).

The chain employs TRBV13 and TRBJ2-7, with 9 bases that match TRBD1. Per germline, CDR1 PRHDT and CDR2 FYEKMQ (reference sequence). V trimming: 5 bases; J trimming: 0 bases; junction bases outside the gene matches: 8. The CDR3 extends over 16 amino acids. This chain's CDR3 is CASSRPGTGFSYEQYF. As DNA, the CDR3 is TGTGCCAGCAGCCGCCCCGGGACAGGGTTCTCCTACGAGCAGTACTTC.

The chain combines TRBV5-1 with TRBJ2-5; weak D call: TRBD1 (6 bases). The germline V gene has CDR1 SGHRS and CDR2 YFSETQ. This CDR3 is built from 13 residues. V was clipped by 1 base and J by 4 bases, with 8 bases between them. CDR3 loop: CASSLMGAETQYF. The CDR3 DNA reads as TGCGCCAGCAGCTTGATGGGGGCAGAGACCCAGTACTTC.

Notes on this clone: At one end, the junction sequence differs from germline, possibly due to a read error. V gene TRBV6-5 combines with J gene TRBJ1-2; D unclear. The CDR3 has 15 residues. The germline CDR1 and CDR2 sequences are MNHEY and SVGAGI. The CDR3 loop is CAGSYSRGSNYGYTF. In DNA form, the CDR3 reads TGTGCCGGCAGTTACTCGAGAGGGTCTAACTATGGCTACACCTTC.

This chain connects TRBV7-9 to TRBJ2-3, with 8 bases aligning to TRBD2. CDR3 length equals 16 residues. Per the germline V gene, CDR1 is SEHNR and CDR2 is FQNEAQ (reference sequence). Unmatched junction bases numbered 12, after V lost 6 bases and J lost 4 bases. CDR3 bases: TGTGCCAGCAGACCACCTTTAATCGGGGGGGCAGATACGCAGTATTTT. Its protein product is CASRPPLIGGADTQYF.

To note about this clone: A read error may be the cause here, since a much bigger clone is one base away. The same CDR3 arises from other DNA sequences in this sample as well. The chain combines TRBV7-3 with TRBJ1-6; D is possibly TRBD1 (5 bases). Looked up from germline, CDR1 is SGHTA and CDR2 is FQGTGA. The CDR3 runs to 15 residues. The CDR3 DNA is TGCGCCAGCAGCTTAATGGGGGGGGGAAATTCACCCCTCCACTTT. Translating it yields CASSLMGGGNSPLHF.

J is TRBJ2-7 and V is TRBV2, with 9 bases lining up with TRBD1. With 6 bases clipped from V and 2 bases from J, the junction kept 5 bases outside the gene matches. This CDR3 has 14 amino acids. The germline CDR1 and CDR2 sequences are SNHLY and FYNNEI. CDR3 region: CASSERDRAYEQYF. The CDR3 bases are TGTGCCAGCAGCGAACGGGACAGGGCCTACGAGCAGTACTTC.

The chain carries TRBV27 and TRBJ2-5; D possibly corresponds to TRBD1 (7 bases). Germline values: CDR1 MNHEY, CDR2 SMNVEV (reference sequence). Trimming took 3 bases from V and 1 from J, leaving 15 bases between them. The CDR3 is made up of 16 amino acids. The CDR3 DNA follows: TGTGCCAGCAGTTTCTGCTGCGGGACAGCCCAAGAGACCCAGTACTTC. This gives the protein CASSFCCGTAQETQYF.

V is TRBV15 and J is TRBJ2-2; D remains ambiguous. CDR3 size: 17 residues. V lost 0 bases and J lost 6, with 17 bases in between. Germline CDR1 and CDR2: LNHNV and YYDKDF (reference sequence). The CDR3 region is CATSRDSASARSGELFF. CDR3 sequence (DNA): TGTGCCACCAGCAGAGATTCGGCCAGTGCGAGATCCGGGGAGCTGTTTTTT.

This rearrangement joins TRBV5-6 to TRBJ2-5; TRBD2 aligns across 11 bases. The V and J ends lost 4 bases and 2 bases, in that order; junction bases with no gene match: 4. The CDR3 is 15 amino acids. The germline V gene has CDR1 SGHDT and CDR2 YYEEEE. For the CDR3, the DNA is TGTGCCAGCAGCAGGGGGACTAGCGGTCAAGAGACCCAGTACTTC. As protein: CASSRGTSGQETQYF.

This clone has only a few counts. The J gene is TRBJ2-7, the V gene TRBV9; D is uncertain. Germline V gene sequence: CDR1 SGDLS, CDR2 YYNGEE. The CDR3 covers 13 residues. The V and J ends lost 0 bases and 1 base respectively, with 5 bases between them. DNA of the CDR3: TGTGCCAGCAGCGTAGGAGGTTCCTACGAGCAGTACTTC. It yields the protein CASSVGGSYEQYF. The full variable domain, with the rest looked up from reference TRBV9 and TRBJ2-7, is DSGVTQTPKHLITATGQRVTLRCSPRSGDLSVYWYQQSLDQGLQFLIQYYNGEERAKGNILERFSAQQFPDLHSELNLSSLELGDSALYFCASSVGGSYEQYFGPGTRLTVT.

This clone has a single count. The rearrangement links TRBV7-3 to TRBJ2-1, with 7 nucleotides matching TRBD2. Germline V gene data show CDR1 as SGHTA and CDR2 as FQGTGA. The CDR3 contains 15 residues. V lost 1 base, J lost 6 bases, and 6 bases stayed unmatched. The CDR3, as DNA: TGTGCCAGCAGCTTAAAAGCGGGATCCCTCAATGAGCAGTTCTTC. Translating it yields CASSLKAGSLNEQFF.

J is TRBJ1-4 and V is TRBV28, with D tentatively TRBD1 (6 bases). Germline lookup yields CDR1 MDHEN and CDR2 SYDVKM. This CDR3 is built from 15 residues. Between the trimmed V and J ends, which lost 3 bases and 5 bases, there was a span of 13 bases. CDR3 in amino acids: CASSFPDSVNEKLFF. DNA for the CDR3: TGTGCCAGCAGTTTTCCGGACAGCGTGAATGAAAAACTGTTTTTT.

The gene calls are TRBV15 and TRBJ2-3; 7 nucleotides match TRBD1. The CDR3 runs to 18 residues. V lost 0 bases to trimming and J lost 0 bases; unmatched junction nucleotides: 9. Germline lookup yields CDR1 LNHNV and CDR2 YYDKDF (reference sequence). The CDR3 loop is CATSRDFYWTGSTDTQYF. DNA of the CDR3: TGTGCCACCAGCAGAGATTTCTATTGGACAGGTAGCACAGATACGCAGTATTTT. The full variable domain, in which reference TRBV15 and TRBJ2-3 provide the parts outside the CDR3, is DAMVIQNPRYQVTQFGKPVTLSCSQTLNHNVMYWYQQKSSQAPKLLFHYYDKDFNNEADTPDNFQSRRPNTSFCFLDIRSPGLGDTAMYLCATSRDFYWTGSTDTQYFGPGTRLTVL.

The chain uses TRBV11-2 and TRBJ2-7, with 9 bases fitting TRBD2. Unmatched junction bases numbered 15, after V lost 5 bases and J lost 4 bases. In germline, CDR1 is SGHAT, CDR2 FQNNGV. The CDR3 consists of 17 residues. CDR3 coding DNA: TGTGCCAGCAGCGTATTCTTCGGCGGGAGGGGTGGGTACGAGCAGTACTTC. This codes for CASSVFFGGRGGYEQYF.

The rearrangement joins TRBV7-9 to TRBJ2-7; D ambiguous. The CDR3 contains 16 residues. Germline CDR1 is SEHNR and CDR2 is FQNEAQ (reference sequence). The V end lost 2 bases, the J end lost 7 bases, and 21 bases lay between the germline ends. The CDR3 DNA reads as TGTGCCAGCAGCTTACTTCGGCCGGGTGGTGAAGGGGAGCAGTACTTC. This codes for CASSLLRPGGEGEQYF.